Detailed here is one TCR beta chain. Its target is not known. TCRdb passed the 5' RACE reads through MiXCR, listing each CDR3 protein once. The table includes 100,000 to 150,000 distinct CDR3 sequences, around 15% detected once. CDR1 is SGHTA and CDR2 is FQGNSA in the germline V gene. With 2 bases clipped from V and 1 base from J, the junction kept 5 bases outside the gene matches. This CDR3 contains 16 residues. This specimen comes from a study of CD8 T cells in ankylosing spondylitis. Overall study findings and caveats: Earlier reports found some motif variants in synovial fluid and blood in reactive arthritis. What appeared characteristic of ankylosing spondylitis blood was a TCR beta motif of eight highly homologous variants. Reports say disease-linked clones showed up significantly more in matched ankylosing spondylitis synovial fluid.

The chain recombines TRBV7-2 with TRBJ2-3, with 8 positions matching TRBD2. The sample taken for sequencing was blood, either unsorted or a sorted T cell fraction (not recorded which). This sequence was found in a female donor with ankylosing spondylitis or in good health (not recorded which). The CDR3 spells CASSLQISGGTDTQYF. Here the CDR3 DNA reads TGTGCCAGCAGCTTACAGATTAGCGGGGGCACAGATACGCAGTATTTT.